Listed below are T cell receptor beta chains from one sample, sequenced in a study of blood T cell repertoires in COVID-19. Produced via immunoSEQ multiplex PCR; TCRdb's table is partial and in-frame only. In the table there are around 220,000 clones, less than 90% of which are singletons. Material for sequencing was PBMCs or T cells enriched from blood (not recorded which). The receptors come from a woman in her 40s who had recovered from COVID-19. The CDR3 runs from the conserved cysteine through the conserved F or W. Fields, in order: V gene, D gene, J gene, clone size, CDR3 protein, CDR3 DNA. The D gene is left open where the match is weak. Clone size is not always given. Where it is, it says once, few, many or a class for expanded clones.

v_gene: TRBV7-2; d_gene: TRBD1; j_gene: TRBJ2-5; abundance: .; CDR3aa: CASSRDRGYQETQYF; CDR3nt: TGTGCCAGCAGCAGGGACAGGGGGTACCAAGAGACCCAGTACTTC
v_gene: TRBV5-6; d_gene: .; j_gene: TRBJ1-1; abundance: .; CDR3aa: CASSWEGGRVTEAFF; CDR3nt: TGTGCCAGCAGCTGGGAGGGCGGCCGAGTCACTGAAGCTTTCTTT
v_gene: TRBV27; d_gene: .; j_gene: TRBJ1-5; abundance: .; CDR3aa: CASSPSNQPQHF; CDR3nt: TGTGCCAGCAGTCCCTCCAATCAGCCCCAGCATTTT
v_gene: TRBV30; d_gene: TRBD1; j_gene: TRBJ2-7; abundance: .; CDR3aa: CACDREYEQYF; CDR3nt: TGTGCCTGCGACAGGGAATACGAGCAGTACTTC
v_gene: TRBV5-1; d_gene: TRBD2; j_gene: TRBJ2-5; abundance: .; CDR3aa: CASRPGRSRGGETQYF; CDR3nt: TGCGCCAGCCGCCCCGGACGTTCACGGGGAGGGGAGACCCAGTACTTC
v_gene: TRBV6-1; d_gene: .; j_gene: TRBJ1-2; abundance: .; CDR3aa: CASSDGDGEGGSGYTF; CDR3nt: TGTGCCAGCAGTGACGGGGACGGAGAGGGGGGGTCTGGCTACACCTTC
v_gene: TRBV2; d_gene: .; j_gene: TRBJ1-1; abundance: once; CDR3aa: CASGLTENTEAFF; CDR3nt: TGTGCCAGCGGGCTGACAGAGAACACTGAAGCTTTCTTT
v_gene: TRBV7-9; d_gene: .; j_gene: TRBJ1-1; abundance: .; CDR3aa: CASSLQGEGTEAFF; CDR3nt: TGTGCCAGCAGCCTTCAAGGCGAGGGCACTGAAGCTTTCTTT
v_gene: TRBV3-1/TRBV3-2; d_gene: TRBD2; j_gene: TRBJ2-3; abundance: .; CDR3aa: CASSRLAGYTDTQYF; CDR3nt: TGTGCCAGCAGCCGACTAGCGGGATACACAGATACGCAGTATTTT
v_gene: TRBV29-1; d_gene: TRBD2; j_gene: TRBJ2-5; abundance: .; CDR3aa: CSVQPGLAGDETQYF; CDR3nt: TGCAGCGTTCAACCAGGACTAGCGGGAGATGAGACCCAGTACTTC
v_gene: TRBV7-2; d_gene: .; j_gene: TRBJ1-3; abundance: .; CDR3aa: CASSLDGQPASGNTIYF; CDR3nt: TGTGCCAGCAGCTTAGACGGACAGCCAGCCTCTGGAAACACCATATATTTT
v_gene: TRBV7-2; d_gene: .; j_gene: TRBJ2-5; abundance: .; CDR3aa: CASSLAFPRASQETQYF; CDR3nt: TGTGCCAGCAGCTTAGCGTTCCCGCGGGCGTCCCAAGAGACCCAGTACTTC
v_gene: TRBV5-8; d_gene: TRBD1; j_gene: TRBJ1-1; abundance: .; CDR3aa: CASRRAGQMRLGEAFF; CDR3nt: TGTGCCAGCAGACGGGCGGGACAGATGAGACTGGGTGAAGCTTTCTTT
v_gene: TRBV5-1; d_gene: TRBD2; j_gene: TRBJ2-2; abundance: .; CDR3aa: CASSLIAGTNTGELFF; CDR3nt: TGCGCCAGCAGCCTAATAGCGGGGACGAACACCGGGGAGCTGTTTTTT
v_gene: TRBV10-1; d_gene: TRBD2; j_gene: TRBJ2-1; abundance: .; CDR3aa: CASSDGGRAGNEQFF; CDR3nt: TGCGCCAGCAGTGATGGCGGGAGGGCTGGAAATGAGCAGTTCTTC
v_gene: TRBV15; d_gene: .; j_gene: TRBJ1-2; abundance: .; CDR3aa: CATSSSPGAKGYGYTF; CDR3nt: TGTGCCACCAGCAGTTCCCCGGGAGCGAAGGGCTATGGCTACACCTTC
v_gene: TRBV28; d_gene: .; j_gene: TRBJ1-4; abundance: .; CDR3aa: CASRLGGGEKLFF; CDR3nt: TGTGCCAGCAGACTCGGGGGAGGGGAAAAACTGTTTTTT
v_gene: TRBV19; d_gene: TRBD1; j_gene: TRBJ2-5; abundance: .; CDR3aa: CASSMGQEETQYF; CDR3nt: TGTGCCAGTAGTATGGGACAGGAAGAGACCCAGTACTTC
v_gene: TRBV5-4; d_gene: .; j_gene: TRBJ1-6; abundance: .; CDR3aa: CASSSKTGTSYNSPLHF; CDR3nt: TGTGCCAGCAGCTCTAAAACAGGGACCTCCTATAATTCACCCCTCCACTTT
v_gene: TRBV29-1; d_gene: .; j_gene: TRBJ1-1; abundance: few; CDR3aa: CSVGTGTEAFF; CDR3nt: TGCAGCGTTGGGACGGGGACTGAAGCTTTCTTT
v_gene: TRBV19; d_gene: TRBD1; j_gene: TRBJ1-1; abundance: .; CDR3aa: CASSKPRTGETEAFF; CDR3nt: TGTGCCAGTAGTAAACCACGGACAGGGGAGACTGAAGCTTTCTTT
v_gene: TRBV6-7; d_gene: .; j_gene: TRBJ1-2; abundance: .; CDR3aa: CASSKNQQGNPPYGYTF; CDR3nt: TGTGCCAGCAGCAAAAACCAACAGGGAAACCCTCCCTATGGCTACACCTTC
v_gene: TRBV28; d_gene: TRBD2; j_gene: TRBJ2-2; abundance: .; CDR3aa: CASSFVSGRVGGELFF; CDR3nt: TGTGCCAGCAGTTTTGTGAGCGGGAGAGTGGGCGGGGAGCTGTTTTTT
v_gene: TRBV2; d_gene: .; j_gene: TRBJ1-2; abundance: .; CDR3aa: CASSEETEGGYTF; CDR3nt: TGTGCCAGCAGTGAAGAAACAGAGGGAGGCTACACCTTC
v_gene: TRBV10-3; d_gene: .; j_gene: TRBJ2-2; abundance: .; CDR3aa: CAIKGSLAGELFF; CDR3nt: TGTGCCATCAAAGGAAGCCTAGCCGGGGAGCTGTTTTTT
v_gene: TRBV30; d_gene: .; j_gene: TRBJ2-1; abundance: few; CDR3aa: CAWKVRLDSYNEQFF; CDR3nt: TGTGCCTGGAAAGTTCGATTAGACTCCTACAATGAGCAGTTCTTC
v_gene: TRBV4-2; d_gene: .; j_gene: TRBJ2-7; abundance: few; CDR3aa: CASSQDRTVTYEQYF; CDR3nt: TGTGCCAGCAGCCAAGATAGGACAGTGACCTACGAGCAGTACTTC
v_gene: TRBV4-1; d_gene: TRBD1; j_gene: TRBJ2-3; abundance: .; CDR3aa: CASSPTGYETDTQYF; CDR3nt: TGCGCCAGCAGCCCGACAGGGTACGAGACAGATACGCAGTATTTT
v_gene: TRBV7-9; d_gene: .; j_gene: TRBJ1-2; abundance: .; CDR3aa: CASSIAEYGYTF; CDR3nt: TGTGCCAGCAGCATCGCGGAATATGGCTACACCTTC
v_gene: TRBV7-2; d_gene: .; j_gene: TRBJ1-1; abundance: .; CDR3aa: CASTRAQMNTEAFF; CDR3nt: TGTGCCAGCACGCGGGCCCAGATGAACACTGAAGCTTTCTTT
v_gene: TRBV10-3; d_gene: .; j_gene: TRBJ2-5; abundance: .; CDR3aa: CAISESMVQETQYF; CDR3nt: TGTGCCATCAGTGAGTCGATGGTGCAGGAGACCCAGTACTTC